Here is one T cell receptor (beta chain) with its context. This clone's antigen is unknown. No much larger clone exists at a distance of one base, and base qualities are not known. TCRbeta CDR3 regions were amplified from genomic DNA using the immunoSEQ Assay, a bias-controlled multiplex PCR. For the original study's pipeline: The number of nucleated cells in each sample was estimated from the amplification of reference gene primers within the assay. To quantify the absolute abundance of each unique TCRbeta CDR3 rearrangement, sequence reads were collapsed and filtered. For each sample, productive Simpson clonality was calculated as the square root of Simpson's diversity index over productive rearrangements. What TCRdb holds here is the immuneACCESS table cut down to in-frame rearrangements. Part of the clones is not present; checked against another copy, under half of the missing clones reflect an unresolved V gene, and the others are unexplained. V and J calls and clone size are given by that table; D and trimming were obtained from the DNA. Present in this sample are 250,000 to 300,000 clones, more than 75% of which were seen just once. The top ten constitute under 8% of the sample.

Participants in the prospective study were aged about 18 to 95 years, lived in 20 to 25 United States geographic areas, and enrolled through a virtual design. In the prospective study, participants were assigned to cohorts based on the clinical history participants reported in a screening survey and a study questionnaire. Exposed participants had been in contact, within 2 weeks of entering the study, with a person who had a PCR-confirmed or clinician-diagnosed case of COVID-19. In the prospective study, whole blood, serum and a nasopharyngeal or oropharyngeal swab were collected from each participant by mobile phlebotomists. Prospective study participants could optionally give additional blood draws and questionnaires over a 2-month period. Prospective study blood samples were shipped either frozen or at room temperature before DNA extraction. Deletion took 2 bases off V and 8 bases off J, with a span of 19 bases between the germline ends. Including the terminal cysteine and phenylalanine, the CDR3 comprises 16 residues. The only DNA kept is the CDR3, 48 bases in frame from the first base. CDR1 and CDR2, per the germline V gene, are MGHRA and YSYEKL.

The sample belongs to a study of blood T cell repertoires in COVID-19 (dated by TCRdb to between 2020 and 2021). As for the study more broadly: Collaborator samples came from the United States, Italy and Spain and covered acute and convalescent phases of COVID-19. The prospective study material was composed of cDNA or gDNA derived from T cells, B-cell-depleted T cells, or PBMCs. Where HLA class I and class II types were available, the types were taken from metadata supplied by the sample provider, not from assay-based typing. Samples were obtained from the ongoing ImmuneRACE study (first 160 participants) and from some 1,300 subjects provided by 6 global collaborators. Deeply sampled blood TCRbeta repertoires from subjects exposed to, actively infected with, or recovered from COVID-19 were included in the dataset. A de-identified subject ID, COVID-19 status, age in years and sex were almost always included in the sample metadata. A freely available public database, intended as a resource for researchers studying the immune response to SARS-CoV-2, is where the repertoires were released. Study-wide conclusions, independent of this receptor: The amount of clinical and demographic metadata varied by source and participant and was provided uncurated.

The sample consisted of PBMCs or T cells enriched from blood (not recorded which). The chain links TRBV4-1 with TRBJ1-3; no D segment can be confidently identified. The TCR originated in a woman between 45 and 60 years old who had been exposed to COVID-19. The CDR3 loop reads CASSQWVDPRRDTIYF. The sequenced DNA: TGCGCCAGCAGCCAATGGGTGGACCCTCGGAGGGACACCATATATTTT.